The 10 T cell receptor beta chains below all came from one sample that was sequenced in a study of blood T cells in healthy people across ages (dated by TCRdb to the mid-2010s). Library prep was done by 5' RACE. TCRdb names Illumina HiSeq 2500 as the instrument used. A second PCR of about 6 to 12 cycles was run with a J-beta primer mix and a sample-barcoded 5' primer. TCRdb passed the public sequencing reads through fastp at Q25 and MiXCR, retaining productive beta sequences. Each CDR3 protein gets just one entry, which takes the most common genes and DNA from the rows behind it. Here the sample has approximately 820,000 distinct CDR3 sequences; approximately 48% occur a single time. Together, the top ten hold about a fifth of the sample. Specimen: blood. The source is a man in his fifties or sixties in good health.

This rearrangement joins TRBV7-3 to TRBJ2-1, with 8 bases that match TRBD1. This CDR3 is built from 16 residues. Trimming took 4 bases from V and 4 from J; bases not matched to a gene: 9. Germline CDR1 SGHTA, CDR2 FQGTGA. The chain's CDR3 is CASSSGTGYQYNEQFF. DNA for the CDR3: TGTGCCAGCAGCTCCGGGACAGGTTATCAATACAATGAGCAGTTCTTC.

This clonotype was seen once. At one boundary the junction diverges from the germline segment, which might be a read error. This rearrangement joins TRBV9 to TRBJ2-7, with 10 positions matching TRBD2. CDR3 length: 14 amino acids. From germline, CDR1 is SGDLS and CDR2 YYNGEE. CDR3 region: CAGSGGEAPYEQYF. The CDR3 nucleotides are TGTGCCGGCAGCGGGGGGGAAGCACCCTACGAGCAGTACTTC. Full variable domain (rest looked up from reference TRBV9 and TRBJ2-7): DSGVTQTPKHLITATGQRVTLRCSPRSGDLSVYWYQQSLDQGLQFLIQYYNGEERAKGNILERFSAQQFPDLHSELNLSSLELGDSALYFCAGSGGEAPYEQYFGPGTRLTVT.

The V call is TRBV10-1, the J call TRBJ2-1; D is perhaps TRBD1 (5 bases). Trimming took off 2 bases at V and 5 bases at J, with 13 bases between the two ends. The germline CDR1 and CDR2 sequences are WNHNN and SYGVQD (reference sequence). CDR3 length: 15 residues. The CDR3 DNA is TGCGCCAGCAGTGAGCAAGGGGCTAAGGACAATGAGCAGTTCTTC. This gives the protein CASSEQGAKDNEQFF.

V is TRBV6-6 and J is TRBJ2-1; 14 nucleotides line up with TRBD2. The CDR3 totals 16 residues. Germline CDR1 reads MNHNY; CDR2 reads SVGAGI (reference sequence). Trimming took 8 bases from V and 1 from J; bases not matched to a gene: 4. Here the CDR3 reads CASGGTSGGSYNEQFF. The CDR3, as DNA: TGTGCCAGCGGAGGGACTAGCGGGGGATCCTACAATGAGCAGTTCTTC.

This chain links TRBV30 with TRBJ2-4; D unresolved. The germline V and J ends were trimmed by 3 bases and 9 bases, with 12 bases remaining between them. CDR1 and CDR2 from the germline V gene are GTSNPN and SVGIG (reference sequence). This CDR3 is 12 amino acids long. This chain's CDR3 is CAWSDRFGIQYF. CDR3 bases: TGTGCCTGGAGCGATAGATTTGGCATTCAGTACTTC.

This clonotype was detected a few times. The J gene is TRBJ2-1, the V gene TRBV7-2; tentatively, D is TRBD1 or TRBD2 (5 bases each). The V and J ends lost 3 bases and 4 bases respectively, with 13 bases between them. The CDR3 contains 15 residues. The germline gives CDR1 SGHTA, CDR2 FQGNSA. For the CDR3, the DNA is TGTGCCAGCAGCTTCCAATCAGGGAGTTACAATGAGCAGTTCTTC. It specifies CASSFQSGSYNEQFF.

This chain joins TRBV28 and TRBJ2-7; 7 positions match TRBD1. Germline V gene data show CDR1 as MDHEN and CDR2 as SYDVKM. CDR3 size: 16 residues. V was pared by 3 bases and J by 0 bases, with 8 bases of the junction left unmatched. CDR3 in DNA: TGTGCCAGCAGTTTGGTAAGGGACAGAGCCTCCTACGAGCAGTACTTC. Encoded protein: CASSLVRDRASYEQYF.

This clonotype turned up a few times. J is TRBJ2-1 and V is TRBV20-1; 12 bases are shared with TRBD2. Trimming at V came to 0 bases and at J to 15 bases, leaving 9 bases not matched to a gene. The CDR3 loop spans 14 amino acids. Germline-derived CDR1 and CDR2 are DFQATT and SNEGSKA (reference sequence). The CDR3 region is CSARDPLAGGPLFF. The CDR3, as DNA: TGCAGTGCTAGAGATCCCCTAGCGGGGGGGCCACTGTTCTTC.

This rearrangement joins TRBV11-2 to TRBJ1-2; D remains unclear. The CDR3 is 14 residues long. V was trimmed by 2 bases and J by 7 bases, leaving 14 bases between them. CDR1 is SGHAT and CDR2 is FQNNGV in the germline V gene. This CDR3 is CASSLSRSIGGYTF. The CDR3 DNA is TGTGCCAGCAGCTTATCGCGGTCAATCGGTGGCTACACCTTC.

V is TRBV3-1 and J is TRBJ2-3, with TRBD2 matching over 11 bases. CDR1 is LGHDT, CDR2 YNNKEL, per germline (reference sequence). V shed 6 bases and J 6 bases; nucleotides not matched to a gene: 11. This CDR3 is 16 amino acids long. The CDR3 DNA reads as TGTGCCAGCAGTTGGGGACTAGCGGAGAACACGGATACGCAGTATTTT. Translated, it gives CASSWGLAENTDTQYF.